The subject of this entry is one T cell receptor beta chain. Data came from immunoSEQ multiplex PCR; TCRdb stores just in-frame clones and leaves some out. Of 2 million to 3 million clones in the sample, approximately 94% were seen once. CDR1 is LNHNV, CDR2 YYDKDF, per germline (reference sequence). The CDR3 is 13 residues long. Trimming removed 8 bases from V and 8 bases from J, with 15 bases in between. This specimen belongs to a study of shared clonotypes between healthy human individuals. Healthy adults negative for HIV, lacking recent acute infections or vaccinations, served as donors. The TCR comes from a man between 18 and 29 years old in good health. Some clones in this sample may be carry-over from other donors' samples. V gene TRBV15 combines with J gene TRBJ2-2; D may be TRBD1 (5 bases). Sequencing input: naive CD4+ T cells from PBMCs. Subset indicated: CD45RA+ positively selected. CDR3 in amino acids: CATGAGFSGELFF. CDR3 nucleotide sequence: TGTGCCACCGGCGCAGGGTTTTCAGGGGAGCTGTTTTTT.